This TCR beta chain was captured by sequencing in a study of blood T cell repertoires in COVID-19. The CDR3 runs 14 residues. The V and J ends lost 0 bases and 3 bases respectively, with 8 bases between them. The germline CDR1 and CDR2 sequences are LGHDT and YNNKEL (reference sequence). Assay used: immunoSEQ multiplex PCR; TCRdb lists only in-frame clones, some missing. The table includes some 500,000 clones, approximately 87% detected once. J is TRBJ1-2 and V is TRBV3-1 (or the pseudogene TRBV3-2), with D possibly TRBD1 on 5 matching bases. The clonotype was recovered from a middle-aged woman who had recovered from COVID-19. The sequenced sample consisted of PBMCs or T cells enriched from blood (not recorded which). The CDR3 nucleotides are TGTGCCAGCAGCCAAGAAGGAGGGGACTATGGCTACACCTTC. Residues: CASSQEGGDYGYTF.